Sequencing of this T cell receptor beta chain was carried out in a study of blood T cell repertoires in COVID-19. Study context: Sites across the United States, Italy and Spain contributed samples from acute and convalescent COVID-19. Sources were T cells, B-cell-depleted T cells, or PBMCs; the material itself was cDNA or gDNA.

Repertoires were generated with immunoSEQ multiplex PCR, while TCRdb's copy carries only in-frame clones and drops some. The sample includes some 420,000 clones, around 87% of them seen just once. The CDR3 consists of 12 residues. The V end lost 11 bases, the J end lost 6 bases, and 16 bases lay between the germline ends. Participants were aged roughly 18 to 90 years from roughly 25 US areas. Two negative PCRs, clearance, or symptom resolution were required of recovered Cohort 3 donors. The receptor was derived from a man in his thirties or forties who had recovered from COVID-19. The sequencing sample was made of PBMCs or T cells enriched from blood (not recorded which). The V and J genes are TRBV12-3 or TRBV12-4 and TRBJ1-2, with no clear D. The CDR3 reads CAQRSGSHGYTF. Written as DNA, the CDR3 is TGTGCCCAGAGGAGTGGGAGTCATGGCTACACCTTC.